The subject of this entry is one TCR beta chain. Its antigen is still unknown. PCR involved 60 Vbeta and 13 Jbeta primers. Method: immunoSEQ multiplex PCR; TCRdb's copy keeps in-frame clones and lacks some. Of over 50,000 clones in the sample, around 72% were seen once. The sample comes from a study of cytomegalovirus exposure and HLA in healthy donors. Study findings and constraints: Whilst most TCR sequences proved rare, a subset of public TCRs occurred across many donors. The records held CMV serostatus as the only immune exposure information.

The CDR3 extends over 15 amino acids. V shed 1 base and J shed 7 bases, with 16 bases lying between them. Germline V CDR1 and CDR2: LGHNA, YNFKEQ. The TCR was taken from a man aged 50-60 years in good health and CMV-seropositive. Material: PBMCs. This chain connects TRBV4-2 to TRBJ2-5; D is undetermined. CDR3 sequence (DNA): TGTGCCAGCAGCCAAGGTTACGGCAGCGAAGGGACCCAGTACTTC. It specifies CASSQGYGSEGTQYF.